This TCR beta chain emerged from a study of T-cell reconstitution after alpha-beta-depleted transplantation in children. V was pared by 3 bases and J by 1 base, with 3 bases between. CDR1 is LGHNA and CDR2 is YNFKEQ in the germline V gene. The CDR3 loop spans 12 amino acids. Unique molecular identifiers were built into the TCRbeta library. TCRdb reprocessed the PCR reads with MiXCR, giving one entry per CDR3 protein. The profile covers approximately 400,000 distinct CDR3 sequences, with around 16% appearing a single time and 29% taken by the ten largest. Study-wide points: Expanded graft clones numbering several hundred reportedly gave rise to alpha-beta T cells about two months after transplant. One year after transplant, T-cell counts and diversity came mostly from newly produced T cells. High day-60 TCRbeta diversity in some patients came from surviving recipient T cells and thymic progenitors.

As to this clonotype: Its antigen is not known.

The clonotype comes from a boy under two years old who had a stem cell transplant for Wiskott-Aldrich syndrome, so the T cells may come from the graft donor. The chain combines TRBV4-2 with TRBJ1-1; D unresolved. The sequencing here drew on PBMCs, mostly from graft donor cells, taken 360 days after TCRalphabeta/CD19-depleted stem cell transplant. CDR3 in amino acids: CASSHPNTEAFF. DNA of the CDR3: TGTGCCAGCAGCCACCCGAACACTGAAGCTTTCTTT.